These 10 T cell receptor beta chains originate from one sample sequenced in a study of spatial heterogeneity in lung cancer. Findings and limits, study-wide: Within tumors, counts of expanded alpha and beta TCRs tracked tumor mutation counts.

Time point of the sample: sample taken at primary tumor resection. TCRdb re-derived calls from the 5' RACE reads in MiXCR, one entry per CDR3 protein. Among around 18,000 distinct CDR3 sequences listed, 4.5% to 7.5% were seen once. No antigen is known for these receptors. The sequencing here drew on lung tumor tissue, taken at surgery. These receptors originate from a female donor with early-stage non-small cell lung cancer.

This clonotype was seen at least ten times. This beta chain is a stray read from a library made for alpha chains; its abundance is not meaningful. CDR3 sequence reads: CSARDPTGGDYGYTF. CDR3 DNA: TGCAGTGCTAGAGATCCAACAGGAGGGGACTATGGCTACACCTTC. The gene calls are TRBV20-1 and TRBJ1-2, with a tentative D call TRBD1 (5 bases). Germline V gene lookup returns CDR1 DFQATT and CDR2 SNEGSKA (reference sequence). The CDR3 has 15 residues. V lost 0 bases and J 3 bases, leaving 14 bases between the germline ends.

This clonotype has ten or more counts. In a library made to pick up alpha chains, this beta chain is a stray read with a size that means little. DNA for the CDR3: TGTGCCAGCAGCTTACAGGGTCGGAATTCACCCCTCCACTTT. This encodes CASSLQGRNSPLHF. The V and J genes are TRBV7-9 and TRBJ1-6, with D perhaps matching TRBD1 (5 bases). In germline, CDR1 is SEHNR, CDR2 FQNEAQ (reference sequence). Trimming removed 2 bases from V and 7 bases from J, with 9 bases in between. This CDR3 comprises 14 residues.

About this clonotype itself: This beta chain appears as a stray read in a library generated for alpha chains; its size is not informative. The rearrangement uses TRBV10-2 and TRBJ1-1; TRBD1 aligns across 12 bases. The trim removed 2 bases at V and 1 base at J, leaving 5 bases unmatched. This CDR3 spans 17 amino acids. Germline-derived CDR1 and CDR2 are WSHSY and SAAADI. In DNA, the CDR3 is TGCGCCAGCAGTGAGAGGGACAGGGGGCTGGGGAACACTGAAGCTTTCTTT. Protein product: CASSERDRGLGNTEAFF.

This clonotype was counted between two and nine times. In a library made to pick up alpha chains, this beta chain is a stray read with a size that means little. The chain uses TRBV30 and TRBJ2-5; 8 nucleotides align to TRBD1. Per germline, CDR1 GTSNPN and CDR2 SVGIG (reference sequence). V trimming: 1 base; J trimming: 5 bases; junction bases outside the gene matches: 3. The CDR3 has 13 amino acids. CDR3 bases: TGTGCCTGGAGTGGACAGGGGAGGGAGACCCAGTACTTC. Translating gives CAWSGQGRETQYF. Full variable domain (outside the CDR3, taken from reference TRBV30 and TRBJ2-5): SQTIHQWPATLVQPVGSPLSLECTVEGTSNPNLYWYRQAAGRGLQLLFYSVGIGQISSEVPQNLSASRPQDRQFILSSKKLLLSDSGFYLCAWSGQGRETQYFGPGTRLLVL.

This clonotype was counted many times. This beta chain is a stray sequence in a library constructed for alpha chains; its clone size is not meaningful. The chain combines TRBV9 with TRBJ1-5, with D hard to call. This CDR3 is 14 amino acids long. Germline CDR1 reads SGDLS; CDR2 reads YYNGEE. Trimming stripped 4 bases from V and 2 bases from J, with 10 bases between. The CDR3 coding sequence is TGTGCCAGCAGCCCCGATGTGGGCAATCAGCCCCAGCATTTT. This gives the protein CASSPDVGNQPQHF.

Comment on this clonotype: Because the library targeted alpha chains, this beta chain is an off-target read whose size means little. The V call is TRBV2, the J call TRBJ1-2; 7 nucleotides agree with TRBD1. Looked up from germline, CDR1 is SNHLY and CDR2 is FYNNEI. V lost 4 bases, J lost 3 bases, and 8 bases stayed unmatched. The CDR3 runs 15 residues. In DNA, the CDR3 is TGTGCCAGCAGTGGAGCTAGGGGGCGAGACTATGGCTACACCTTC. This translates into CASSGARGRDYGYTF.

This clonotype was seen ten or more times. This beta chain turned up in a library designed for alpha chains; as an off-target read, its abundance says little. The CDR3 protein is CASSLGGGVSEAFF. CDR3 nucleotide sequence: TGTGCCAGCAGTTTGGGGGGCGGAGTGTCTGAAGCTTTCTTT. This rearrangement joins TRBV12-3 or TRBV12-4 to TRBJ1-1; TRBD1 is a possible D gene (6 bases). This CDR3 is built from 14 residues. Trimming removed 3 bases at V and 6 bases at J, with 14 bases between.

At least ten counts were recorded for this clonotype. This beta chain is off target for a library built for alpha chains, so its abundance means little. The chain joins TRBV7-2 to TRBJ2-3; TRBD2 matches 9 bases. The V gene end was trimmed by 8 bases and the J gene end by 5 bases; junction bases not matched to a gene: 11. CDR1 and CDR2 (germline): SGHTA, FQGNSA. The CDR3 length is 15 residues. CDR3 DNA sequence: TGTGCCAGCCTCCGTGGTAGCGGGAGCGGAGATACGCAGTATTTT. Its translation is CASLRGSGSGDTQYF.

This clonotype was detected ten times or more. This beta chain represents an off-target read in a library built for alpha chains; its size is of limited meaning. The V and J genes are TRBV28 and TRBJ2-7; no definite D call. Looked up from germline, CDR1 is MDHEN and CDR2 is SYDVKM. The length of the CDR3 is 14 residues. Trimming removed 5 bases at V and 3 bases at J, with 14 bases between. CDR3 sequence reads: CASSPREAGYEQYF. CDR3 sequence (DNA): TGTGCCAGCAGTCCTCGTGAGGCCGGCTACGAGCAGTACTTC.

This clonotype was counted at least ten times. The size of this beta chain means little, since it is a stray read in a library made for alpha chains. The rearrangement uses TRBV7-9 and TRBJ2-3; D is unresolved. The CDR3 extends over 13 amino acids. V lost 0 bases, J lost 3 bases, and 4 bases lay in between. The germline V gene encodes CDR1 SEHNR and CDR2 FQNEAQ (reference sequence). The CDR3: CASSLAVTDTQYF. The CDR3 nucleotides are TGTGCCAGCAGCTTAGCGGTGACAGATACGCAGTATTTT.